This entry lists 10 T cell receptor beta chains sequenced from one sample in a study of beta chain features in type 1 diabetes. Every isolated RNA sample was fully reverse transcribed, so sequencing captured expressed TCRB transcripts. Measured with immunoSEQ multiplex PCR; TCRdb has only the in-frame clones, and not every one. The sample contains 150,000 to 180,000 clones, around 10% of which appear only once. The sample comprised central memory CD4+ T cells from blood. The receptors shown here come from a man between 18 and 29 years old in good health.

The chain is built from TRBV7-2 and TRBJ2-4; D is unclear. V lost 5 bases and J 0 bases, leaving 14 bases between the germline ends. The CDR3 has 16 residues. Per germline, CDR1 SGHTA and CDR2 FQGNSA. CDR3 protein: CASSPPHLLAKNIQYF. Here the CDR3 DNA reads TGTGCCAGCAGCCCCCCTCACCTGCTAGCCAAAAACATTCAGTACTTC. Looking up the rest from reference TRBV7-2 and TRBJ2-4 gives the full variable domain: GAGVSQSPSNKVTEKGKDVELRCDPISGHTALYWYRQSLGQGLEFLIYFQGNSAPDKSGLPSDRFSAERTGGSVSTLTIQRTQQEDSAVYLCASSPPHLLAKNIQYFGAGTRLSVL.

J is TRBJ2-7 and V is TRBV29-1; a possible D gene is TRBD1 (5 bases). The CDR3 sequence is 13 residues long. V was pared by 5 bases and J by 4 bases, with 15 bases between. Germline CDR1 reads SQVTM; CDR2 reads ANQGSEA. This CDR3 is CSVSSGNRYEQYF. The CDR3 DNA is TGCAGCGTTTCCTCAGGGAATCGGTACGAGCAGTACTTC.

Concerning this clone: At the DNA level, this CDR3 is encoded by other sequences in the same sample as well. CDR3: CASSVGAGNQETQYF. For the CDR3, the DNA is TGTGCCAGCAGCGTAGGAGCGGGGAATCAAGAGACCCAGTACTTC. The chain links TRBV9 to TRBJ2-5, with 7 bases matching TRBD2. CDR3 size: 15 residues. V gave up 0 bases and J gave up 2 bases; unmatched junction bases: 4. CDR1 SGDLS and CDR2 YYNGEE come from the germline V gene.

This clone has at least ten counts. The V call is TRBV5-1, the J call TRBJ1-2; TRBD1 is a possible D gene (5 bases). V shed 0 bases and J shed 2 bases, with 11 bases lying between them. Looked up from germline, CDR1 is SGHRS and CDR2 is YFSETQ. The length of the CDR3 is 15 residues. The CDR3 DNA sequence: TGCGCCAGCAGCTTGGCCAAGGGGCCAAACTATGGCTACACCTTC. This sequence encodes CASSLAKGPNYGYTF.

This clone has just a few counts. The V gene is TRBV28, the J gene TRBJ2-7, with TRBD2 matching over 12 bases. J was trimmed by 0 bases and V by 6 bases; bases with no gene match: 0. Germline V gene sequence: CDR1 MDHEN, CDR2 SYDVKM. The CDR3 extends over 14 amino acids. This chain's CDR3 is CASRTSGSSYEQYF. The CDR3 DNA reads TGTGCCAGCAGGACTAGCGGGAGCTCCTACGAGCAGTACTTC.

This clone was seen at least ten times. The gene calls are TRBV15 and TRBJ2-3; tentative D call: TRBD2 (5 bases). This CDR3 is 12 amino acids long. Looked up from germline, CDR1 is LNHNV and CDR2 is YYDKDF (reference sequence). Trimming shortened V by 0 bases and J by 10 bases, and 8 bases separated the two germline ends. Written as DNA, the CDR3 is TGTGCCACCAGCAGAGATGTGAGGGCGCAGTATTTT. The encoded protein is CATSRDVRAQYF. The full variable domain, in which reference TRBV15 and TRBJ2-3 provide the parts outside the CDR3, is DAMVIQNPRYQVTQFGKPVTLSCSQTLNHNVMYWYQQKSSQAPKLLFHYYDKDFNNEADTPDNFQSRRPNTSFCFLDIRSPGLGDTAMYLCATSRDVRAQYFGPGTRLTVL.

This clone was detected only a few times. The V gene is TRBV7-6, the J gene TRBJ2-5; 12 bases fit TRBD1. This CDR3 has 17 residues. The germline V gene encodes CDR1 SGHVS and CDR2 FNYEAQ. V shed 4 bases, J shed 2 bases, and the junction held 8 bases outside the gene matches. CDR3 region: CASSWGTGGEVQETQYF. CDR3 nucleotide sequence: TGTGCCAGCAGCTGGGGGACAGGGGGCGAAGTTCAAGAGACCCAGTACTTC.

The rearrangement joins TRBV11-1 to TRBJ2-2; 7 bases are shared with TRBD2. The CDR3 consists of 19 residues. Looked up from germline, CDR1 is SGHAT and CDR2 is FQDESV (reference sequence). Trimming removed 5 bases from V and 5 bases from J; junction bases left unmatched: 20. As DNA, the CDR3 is TGTGCCAGCAGCCTGGCGGGCGGGAGAGGTTTTTCGGAGACCGGGGAGCTGTTTTTT. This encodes CASSLAGGRGFSETGELFF. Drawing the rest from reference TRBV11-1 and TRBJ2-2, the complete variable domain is EAEVAQSPRYKITEKSQAVAFWCDPISGHATLYWYRQILGQGPELLVQFQDESVVDDSQLPKDRFSAERLKGVDSTLKIQPAELGDSAMYLCASSLAGGRGFSETGELFFGEGSRLTVL.

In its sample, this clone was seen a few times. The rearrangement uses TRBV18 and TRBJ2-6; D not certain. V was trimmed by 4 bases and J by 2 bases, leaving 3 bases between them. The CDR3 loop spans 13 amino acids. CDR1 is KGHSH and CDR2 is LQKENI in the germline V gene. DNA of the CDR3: TGTGCCAGCTCACTAACTGGGGCCAACGTCCTGACTTTC. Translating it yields CASSLTGANVLTF. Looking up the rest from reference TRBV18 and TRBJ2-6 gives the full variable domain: NAGVMQNPRHLVRRRGQEARLRCSPMKGHSHVYWYRQLPEEGLKFMVYLQKENIIDESGMPKERFSAEFPKEGPSILRIQQVVRGDSAAYFCASSLTGANVLTFGAGSRLTVL.

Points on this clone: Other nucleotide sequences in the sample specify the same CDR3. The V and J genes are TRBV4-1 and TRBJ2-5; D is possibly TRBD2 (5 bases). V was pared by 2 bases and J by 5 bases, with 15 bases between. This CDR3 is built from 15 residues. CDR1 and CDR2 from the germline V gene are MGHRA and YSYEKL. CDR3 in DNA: TGCGCCAGCAGCCAATCATCCGGGCGGAGGGAGACCCAGTACTTC. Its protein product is CASSQSSGRRETQYF.